The present entry profiles one TCR beta chain with its context. What this receptor recognizes is not known. Base qualities are missing; no much larger clone stands one base away. This entry belongs to a study of metastatic and nonmetastatic thyroid tumors (dated by TCRdb to 2020 to 2021). General notes on the study: Repertoires from peripheral blood and from tumor or nodule tissue samples of malignant and benign thyroid patients were compared.

Here is what the overall study found, with its caveats: In both blood and tumor samples, malignant tumors were reported to have significantly higher TCR beta diversity than benign nodules.

None of the patients had been given any treatment before thyroid surgery. Using T-cell receptor beta sequencing, the researchers looked back retrospectively at clinical samples from patients, gathered between about 2011 and 2019. The library relied on PCR. The data were produced on an Illumina HiSeq 4000. High-throughput sequencing was used to profile the CDR3 region of the TCR beta-chain in every patient. As for the authors' bioinformatics: CDR3 differences across clinicopathological groups were used to build a classifier for discriminating distant-metastatic papillary thyroid cancer patients. The Shannon index was used to assess repertoire diversity, and the Morisita-Horn index was used to assess tumor-blood repertoire similarity. Through fastp at Q25 and MiXCR, TCRdb rebuilt clones from the public reads, retaining in-frame beta chains. These V and J calls originate from TCRdb's pipeline instead of the authors' own analysis. The sample yields about 35,000 clones; 33% were counted once. The ten largest clones take up about 16% of the sample.

V gives up 0 bases and J gives up 4 bases, and the segment between their germline ends measures 9 bases. From the cysteine up to the phenylalanine, the CDR3 has a length of 14 residues. Of all the DNA, just the CDR3 is kept, 42 bases in frame from base 1. From a lookup of the germline V gene, CDR1 and CDR2 are SGHNT and YENEEA. The rearranged chain carries TRBV11-3 and TRBJ2-5, and TRBD2 may be the D gene, going by 6 matching bases. This sequence was found in a female donor with papillary thyroid cancer or a benign thyroid nodule (not recorded which). Some clones in this sample may be carry-over from other donors' samples. The specimen sequenced was tumor tissue. The nucleotide sequence is given as TGTGCCAGCAGCTTAGAGGGAGGAGGAGAGACCCAGTACTTC. Its translation is CASSLEGGGETQYF.